This TCR beta chain was obtained from a study of blood T cell repertoires in COVID-19. Study-level information: The origin of the acute and convalescent COVID-19 samples was the United States, Italy and Spain. In each case, the material was cDNA or gDNA derived from T cells, B-cell-depleted T cells, or PBMCs.

Trimming took off 2 bases at V and 1 base at J, with 11 bases between the two ends. Germline-derived CDR1 and CDR2 are ENHRY and SYGVKD. The CDR3 runs to 15 residues. Per the study methods: It was from reference gene primer amplification that nucleated cell counts were estimated. Assay: immunoSEQ multiplex PCR; the TCRdb copy retains only in-frame clones and omits some. Clone size and the V and J calls come from that table; the DNA yielded D and trimming. The sample consists of 110,000 or so clones, 75% to 85% of them appearing once. The origin of this receptor is a human donor in a cohort sampled during active COVID-19. The V and J genes are TRBV10-3 and TRBJ1-1; tentatively, D is TRBD1 (5 bases). The sample was peripheral blood. DNA of the CDR3: TGTGCCATCAGTGAGCGGGTAGGGGCGAACACTGAAGCTTTCTTT. Translation gives CAISERVGANTEAFF.